One and the same sample provided the 5 T cell receptor beta chains below, sequenced in a study of T cell repertoires in cytomegalovirus infection (dated by TCRdb to about 2019). Reads for this sample came from an Illumina HiSeq 1500. Using fastp trimming at Q25 and MiXCR clonotype assembly, TCRdb reanalyzed the public sequencing data and kept in-frame beta chains. Each entry merges the rows of one CDR3 protein and shows their most common DNA and genes. This sample comprises hundreds of thousands of distinct CDR3 sequences, roughly a tenth of them detected only once. Of the sample, approximately 2.4% is held by the ten largest clones. Material: PBMCs. These TCRs come from a human donor in good health (CMV status not recorded). Some clones in this sample may be carry-over from other donors' samples.

Many counts were recorded for this clonotype. V and J are TRBV7-2 and TRBJ2-1, with D maybe TRBD1 (6 bases). V lost 4 bases, J lost 12 bases, and 16 bases lay in between. Germline V CDR1 and CDR2: SGHTA, FQGNSA. There are 13 residues in the CDR3. Here the CDR3 reads CASSSTGIYVQFF. The DNA of the CDR3 is TGTGCCAGCAGCTCTACAGGGATCTACGTGCAGTTCTTC.

This clonotype was seen repeatedly, ten times or more. The rearrangement joins TRBV10-3 to TRBJ2-3, with D unresolved. The CDR3 runs 15 residues. Trimming removed 2 bases from V and 0 bases from J, with 9 bases in between. CDR1 ENHRY and CDR2 SYGVKD come from the germline V gene. This chain's CDR3 is CAISEGHTSTDTQYF. In DNA, the CDR3 is TGTGCCATCAGTGAGGGCCATACTAGCACAGATACGCAGTATTTT.

This clonotype was seen a handful of times. The V call is TRBV6-4, the J call TRBJ2-2; no clear D. This CDR3 has 14 amino acids. V was pared by 4 bases and J by 2 bases, with 8 bases between. Germline lookup yields CDR1 MRHNA and CDR2 SNTAGT. CDR3 in amino acids: CASSAHLNTGELFF. The CDR3 DNA reads as TGTGCCAGCAGTGCACATCTTAACACCGGGGAGCTGTTTTTT.

This clonotype was seen repeatedly, ten times or more. The CDR3 spells CASSHRGAGANVLTF. DNA for the CDR3: TGTGCCAGCAGTCATCGGGGAGCTGGGGCCAACGTCCTGACTTTC. The chain employs TRBV25-1 and TRBJ2-6, with D maybe TRBD2 (5 bases). V lost 5 bases and J 2 bases, leaving 10 bases between the germline ends. Germline loops: CDR1 MGHDK, CDR2 SYGVNS. CDR3 size: 15 residues.

V and J are TRBV18 and TRBJ1-6, with 8 nucleotides matching TRBD1. This CDR3 is 15 amino acids long. After removal of 9 bases from V and 7 bases from J, the junction contained 11 bases not matched to a gene. Germline V lookup: CDR1 KGHSH, CDR2 LQKENI. In DNA, the CDR3 is TGTGCCAGTTCGGCGGCAGGGGGCTCCAATTCACCCCTCCACTTT. Residues: CASSAAGGSNSPLHF. Filled out from reference TRBV18 and TRBJ1-6, the complete variable domain reads NAGVMQNPRHLVRRRGQEARLRCSPMKGHSHVYWYRQLPEEGLKFMVYLQKENIIDESGMPKERFSAEFPKEGPSILRIQQVVRGDSAAYFCASSAAGGSNSPLHFGNGTRLTVT.